The rows below give T cell receptor beta chains drawn from one sample of a study of cytomegalovirus exposure and HLA in healthy donors. The method was immunoSEQ multiplex PCR; TCRdb's version includes in-frame clones alone and lacks a portion of them. The data contain over 150,000 clones, about 80% of them singletons. The source material was PBMCs. These receptors came from a woman aged 60-75 years in good health and CMV-seropositive. Both conserved end residues are part of each CDR3. Fields, in order: CDR3 length, clone size, J gene, V gene, D gene, CDR3 DNA, CDR3 protein. D genes are given only for firm matches. The listing skips clone size in some rows; elsewhere it reads once, few, many or a size class.

CDR3 length: 14
clone size: once
J gene: TRBJ2-3
V gene: TRBV28
D gene: TRBD2
CDR3 DNA: TGTGCCAGCAGTTCTGCGGGGGGATCAGATACGCAGTATTTT
CDR3 protein: CASSSAGGSDTQYF

CDR3 length: 13
clone size: once
J gene: TRBJ2-7
V gene: TRBV30
D gene: TRBD2
CDR3 DNA: TGTGCCCGGACTAGGCAGTGGTCTAGGGAGCAGTACTTC
CDR3 protein: CARTRQWSREQYF

CDR3 length: 13
clone size: .
J gene: TRBJ1-1
V gene: TRBV5-4
D gene: TRBD1
CDR3 DNA: TGTGCCAGCAGCTTGGACAGGGGCACTGAAGCTTTCTTT
CDR3 protein: CASSLDRGTEAFF

CDR3 length: 14
clone size: once
J gene: TRBJ2-1
V gene: TRBV5-1
D gene: .
CDR3 DNA: TGCGCCAGCAGCTCTGGCGGGGGCCCCAATGAGCAGTTCTTC
CDR3 protein: CASSSGGGPNEQFF

CDR3 length: 14
clone size: .
J gene: TRBJ2-5
V gene: TRBV5-1
D gene: TRBD1
CDR3 DNA: TGCGCCAGCAGCCTTGGACAGGTCGGAGAGACCCAGTACTTC
CDR3 protein: CASSLGQVGETQYF

CDR3 length: 13
clone size: .
J gene: TRBJ1-6
V gene: TRBV7-8
D gene: .
CDR3 DNA: TGTGCCAGCAGTCTAGGACAGTATTCACCCCTCCACTTT
CDR3 protein: CASSLGQYSPLHF

CDR3 length: 15
clone size: .
J gene: TRBJ2-1
V gene: TRBV4-1
D gene: TRBD2
CDR3 DNA: TGCGCCAGCAGCCAAGTAGCGGGGTTCTGGAATGAGCAGTTCTTC
CDR3 protein: CASSQVAGFWNEQFF

CDR3 length: 16
clone size: .
J gene: TRBJ2-6
V gene: TRBV25-1
D gene: TRBD1
CDR3 DNA: TGTGCCAGCAGTTGGGACAGCCACTCTGGGGCCAACGTCCTGACTTTC
CDR3 protein: CASSWDSHSGANVLTF

CDR3 length: 14
clone size: .
J gene: TRBJ2-7
V gene: TRBV30
D gene: .
CDR3 DNA: TGTGCCTGGAGTGAGGTAGGGGGTTGGTACGAGCAGTACTTC
CDR3 protein: CAWSEVGGWYEQYF

CDR3 length: 16
clone size: .
J gene: TRBJ2-1
V gene: TRBV19
D gene: .
CDR3 DNA: TGTGCCAGTAGTGATCCCGGGGTTTCGGCCTACAATGAGCAGTTCTTC
CDR3 protein: CASSDPGVSAYNEQFF

CDR3 length: 15
clone size: .
J gene: TRBJ1-1
V gene: TRBV27
D gene: TRBD1
CDR3 DNA: TGTGCCAGCAGGTTAGCAACGACAGGGGGCGTTGAAGCTTTCTTT
CDR3 protein: CASRLATTGGVEAFF

CDR3 length: 13
clone size: .
J gene: TRBJ2-3
V gene: TRBV7-2
D gene: .
CDR3 DNA: TGTGCCAGCAGCTCAAGGGAGACAGATACGCAGTATTTT
CDR3 protein: CASSSRETDTQYF

CDR3 length: 15
clone size: .
J gene: TRBJ2-2
V gene: TRBV25-1
D gene: .
CDR3 DNA: TGTGCCAGCAGCCGGCCGGGGTCGAACACCGGGGAGCTGTTTTTT
CDR3 protein: CASSRPGSNTGELFF

CDR3 length: 16
clone size: .
J gene: TRBJ2-7
V gene: TRBV4-2
D gene: TRBD2
CDR3 DNA: TGTGCCAGCAGCCAAGAACCTACGGGACTAGCCTACGAGCAGTACTTC
CDR3 protein: CASSQEPTGLAYEQYF

CDR3 length: 15
clone size: few
J gene: TRBJ1-4
V gene: TRBV19
D gene: .
CDR3 DNA: TGTGCCAGTAGTATGCGGGGGGCCACTAATGAAAAACTGTTTTTT
CDR3 protein: CASSMRGATNEKLFF

CDR3 length: 16
clone size: .
J gene: TRBJ1-5
V gene: TRBV28
D gene: .
CDR3 DNA: TGTGCCAGCAGTCCCGCGGGGGCAGGGCGCAATCAGCCCCAGCATTTT
CDR3 protein: CASSPAGAGRNQPQHF

CDR3 length: 14
clone size: few
J gene: TRBJ2-7
V gene: TRBV2
D gene: .
CDR3 DNA: TGTGCTATTTTCAAGCAGAAGGCGGCATACGAGCAGTACTTC
CDR3 protein: CAIFKQKAAYEQYF

CDR3 length: 14
clone size: .
J gene: TRBJ2-7
V gene: TRBV27
D gene: TRBD2
CDR3 DNA: TGTGCCAGCAGCTTAAATCTTCTGGGAGGGGAGCAGTACTTC
CDR3 protein: CASSLNLLGGEQYF

CDR3 length: 18
clone size: .
J gene: TRBJ2-5
V gene: TRBV28
D gene: TRBD2
CDR3 DNA: TGTGCCAGCAGTTTAGGCCCCGGGACTAGCGGGAGAATAGAGACCCAGTACTTC
CDR3 protein: CASSLGPGTSGRIETQYF

CDR3 length: 13
clone size: .
J gene: TRBJ1-1
V gene: TRBV6-6
D gene: .
CDR3 DNA: TGTGCCAGCAGTGGACCCCAGGGAACTGAAGCTTTCTTT
CDR3 protein: CASSGPQGTEAFF

CDR3 length: 13
clone size: .
J gene: TRBJ2-7
V gene: TRBV18
D gene: .
CDR3 DNA: TGTGCCAGCTCCCCCGAACAGGGCTACGAGCAGTACTTC
CDR3 protein: CASSPEQGYEQYF

CDR3 length: 15
clone size: .
J gene: TRBJ2-2
V gene: TRBV7-2
D gene: .
CDR3 DNA: TGTGCCAGCAGCTTAGCTGGAGACAACACCGGGGAGCTGTTTTTT
CDR3 protein: CASSLAGDNTGELFF

CDR3 length: 17
clone size: .
J gene: TRBJ1-1
V gene: TRBV4-1
D gene: .
CDR3 DNA: TGCGCCAGCAGCCATAAACCCCCGTCAGAAATGAACACTGAAGCTTTCTTT
CDR3 protein: CASSHKPPSEMNTEAFF

CDR3 length: 18
clone size: .
J gene: TRBJ2-3
V gene: TRBV11-1
D gene: TRBD1
CDR3 DNA: TGTGCCAGCAGCTTAGACCTCGGGACAGGGGCTAGCACAGATACGCAGTATTTT
CDR3 protein: CASSLDLGTGASTDTQYF

CDR3 length: 15
clone size: .
J gene: TRBJ1-3
V gene: TRBV7-2
D gene: .
CDR3 DNA: TGTGCCAGCAGCCCTAAGCGATACTCTGGAAACACCATATATTTT
CDR3 protein: CASSPKRYSGNTIYF

CDR3 length: 16
clone size: .
J gene: TRBJ2-5
V gene: TRBV7-9
D gene: TRBD1
CDR3 DNA: TGTGCCAGCAGCTTAGAGGCAGGGGGCTGGGGAGAGACCCAGTACTTC
CDR3 protein: CASSLEAGGWGETQYF

CDR3 length: 13
clone size: .
J gene: TRBJ2-2
V gene: TRBV5-4
D gene: .
CDR3 DNA: TGTGCCAGCAGCTTGGCGGACACCGGGGAGCTGTTTTTT
CDR3 protein: CASSLADTGELFF

CDR3 length: 14
clone size: few
J gene: TRBJ1-3
V gene: TRBV28
D gene: .
CDR3 DNA: TGTGCCAGCACGGACACTGACTCTGGAAACACCATATATTTT
CDR3 protein: CASTDTDSGNTIYF

CDR3 length: 14
clone size: .
J gene: TRBJ2-2
V gene: TRBV7-7
D gene: .
CDR3 DNA: TGTGCCACGGGTTTCCAGCGAGGTTCCGGGGAGCTGTTTTTT
CDR3 protein: CATGFQRGSGELFF

CDR3 length: 17
clone size: .
J gene: TRBJ2-7
V gene: TRBV28
D gene: TRBD1
CDR3 DNA: TGTGCCAGCAGTTTATATGGCCTGACAGGGCCTACCTACGAGCAGTACTTC
CDR3 protein: CASSLYGLTGPTYEQYF

CDR3 length: 11
clone size: .
J gene: TRBJ1-2
V gene: TRBV28
D gene: .
CDR3 DNA: TGTGCCAGCAACAGTAACTATGGCTACACCTTC
CDR3 protein: CASNSNYGYTF

CDR3 length: 14
clone size: .
J gene: TRBJ1-5
V gene: TRBV28
D gene: TRBD1
CDR3 DNA: TGTGCCAGTGACCTAACAGGGGGTCATCAGCCCCAGCATTTT
CDR3 protein: CASDLTGGHQPQHF

CDR3 length: 13
clone size: .
J gene: TRBJ2-5
V gene: TRBV7-2
D gene: .
CDR3 DNA: TGTGCCAGCAGCTTAGGCTTCGGGGAGACCCAGTACTTC
CDR3 protein: CASSLGFGETQYF